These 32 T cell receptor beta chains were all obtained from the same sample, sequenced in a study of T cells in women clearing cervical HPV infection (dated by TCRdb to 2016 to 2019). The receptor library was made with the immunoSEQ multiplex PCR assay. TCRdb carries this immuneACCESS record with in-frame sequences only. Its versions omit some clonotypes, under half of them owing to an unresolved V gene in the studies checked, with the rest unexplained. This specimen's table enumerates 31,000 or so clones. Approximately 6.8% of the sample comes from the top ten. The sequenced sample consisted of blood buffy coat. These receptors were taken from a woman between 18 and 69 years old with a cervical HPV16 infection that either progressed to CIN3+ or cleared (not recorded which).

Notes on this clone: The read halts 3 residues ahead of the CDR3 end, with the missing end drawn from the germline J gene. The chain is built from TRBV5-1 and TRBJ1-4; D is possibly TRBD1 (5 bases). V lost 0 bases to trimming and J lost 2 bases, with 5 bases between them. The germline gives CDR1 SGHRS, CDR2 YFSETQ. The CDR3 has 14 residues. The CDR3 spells CASSLEGTNEKLFF. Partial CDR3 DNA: TGCGCCAGCAGCTTGGAGGGGACTAATGAAAAA.

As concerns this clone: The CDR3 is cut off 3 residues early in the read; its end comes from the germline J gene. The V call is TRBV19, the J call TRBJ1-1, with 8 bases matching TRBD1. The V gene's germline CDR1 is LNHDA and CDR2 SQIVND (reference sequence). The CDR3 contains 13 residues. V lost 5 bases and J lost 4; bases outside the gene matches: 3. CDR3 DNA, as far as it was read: TGTGCCAGTAGTGTGACAGGGGTCACTGAA. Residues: CASSVTGVTE. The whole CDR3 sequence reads CASSVTGVTEAFF.

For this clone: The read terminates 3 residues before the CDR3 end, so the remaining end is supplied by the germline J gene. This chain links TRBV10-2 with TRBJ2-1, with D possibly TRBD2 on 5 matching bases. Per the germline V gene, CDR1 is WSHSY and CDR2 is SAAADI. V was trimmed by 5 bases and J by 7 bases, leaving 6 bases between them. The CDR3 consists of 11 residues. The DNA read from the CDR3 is TGCGCCAGCAGTATAGCGAATGAG. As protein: CASSIANE. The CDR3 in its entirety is CASSIANEQFF.

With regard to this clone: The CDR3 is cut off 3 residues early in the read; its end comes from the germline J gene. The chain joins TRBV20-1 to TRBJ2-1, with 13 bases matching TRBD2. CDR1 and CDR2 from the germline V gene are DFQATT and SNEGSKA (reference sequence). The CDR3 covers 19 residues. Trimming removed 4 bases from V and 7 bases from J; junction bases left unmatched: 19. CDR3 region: CSAIVRLAGGTVQGNEQFF. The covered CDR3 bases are TGCAGTGCTATAGTCCGACTAGCGGGAGGAACAGTACAGGGGAATGAG.

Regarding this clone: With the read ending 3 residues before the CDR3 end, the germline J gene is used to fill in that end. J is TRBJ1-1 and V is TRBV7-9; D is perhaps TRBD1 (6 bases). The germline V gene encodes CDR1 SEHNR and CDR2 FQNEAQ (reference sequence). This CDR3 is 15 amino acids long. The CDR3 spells CASSSGFVGAAKAFF. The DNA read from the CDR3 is TGTGCCAGCAGCTCCGGTTTCGTGGGGGCCGCGAAA.

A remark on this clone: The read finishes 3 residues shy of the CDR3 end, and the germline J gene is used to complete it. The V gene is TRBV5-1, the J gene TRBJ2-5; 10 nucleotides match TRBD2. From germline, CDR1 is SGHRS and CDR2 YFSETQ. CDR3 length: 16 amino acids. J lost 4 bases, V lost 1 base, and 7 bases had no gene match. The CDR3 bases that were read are TGCGCCAGCAGCTTGCAGCGGGGGGGCGCCGGAGAGACC. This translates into CASSLQRGGAGET. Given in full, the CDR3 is CASSLQRGGAGETQYF.

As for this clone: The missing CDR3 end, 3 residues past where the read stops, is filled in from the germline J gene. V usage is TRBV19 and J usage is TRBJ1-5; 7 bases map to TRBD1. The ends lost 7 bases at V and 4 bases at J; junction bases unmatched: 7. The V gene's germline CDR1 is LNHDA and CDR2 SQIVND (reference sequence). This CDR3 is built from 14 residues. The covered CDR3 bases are TGTGCCAGTAATCTGGGACAGCGAAATCAGCCC. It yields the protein CASNLGQRNQP. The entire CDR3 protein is CASNLGQRNQPQHF.

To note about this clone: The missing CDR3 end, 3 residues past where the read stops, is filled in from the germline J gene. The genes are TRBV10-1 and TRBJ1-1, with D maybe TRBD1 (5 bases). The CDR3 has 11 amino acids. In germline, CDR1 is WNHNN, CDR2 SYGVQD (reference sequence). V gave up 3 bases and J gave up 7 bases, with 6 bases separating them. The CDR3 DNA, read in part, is TGCGCCAGCAGTGACGGGGGTGAA. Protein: CASSDGGE. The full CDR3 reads CASSDGGEAFF.

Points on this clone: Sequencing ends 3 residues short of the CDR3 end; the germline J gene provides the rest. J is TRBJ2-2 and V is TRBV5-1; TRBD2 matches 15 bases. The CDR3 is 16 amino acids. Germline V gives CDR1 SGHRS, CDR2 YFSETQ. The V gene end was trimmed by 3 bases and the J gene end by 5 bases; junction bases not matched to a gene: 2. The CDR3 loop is CASSSGLAGGTGELFF. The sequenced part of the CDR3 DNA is TGCGCCAGCAGCTCTGGACTAGCGGGGGGGACCGGGGAG.

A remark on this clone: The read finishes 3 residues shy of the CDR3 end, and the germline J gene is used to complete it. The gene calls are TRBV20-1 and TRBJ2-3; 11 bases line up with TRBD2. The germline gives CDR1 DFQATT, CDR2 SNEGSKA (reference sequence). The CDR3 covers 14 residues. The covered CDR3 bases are TGCAGTGCTAGAGCCGGGACTAGCGGAGAGACG. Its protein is CSARAGTSGET. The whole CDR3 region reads CSARAGTSGETQYF.

The covered CDR3 bases are TGTGCCACCGTGGACAGAGGCAATCAGCCC. Amino acid sequence: CATVDRGNQP. The full CDR3 is CATVDRGNQPQHF. The chain combines TRBV6-2 or TRBV6-3 with TRBJ1-5, with D maybe TRBD1 (6 bases). Coverage ceases 3 residues before the CDR3 finishes, and the germline J gene fills in the end. With 10 bases removed from V and 2 bases from J, the gap between germline ends came to 12 bases. This CDR3 contains 13 residues. Germline lookup yields CDR1 MNHEY and CDR2 SVGEGT.

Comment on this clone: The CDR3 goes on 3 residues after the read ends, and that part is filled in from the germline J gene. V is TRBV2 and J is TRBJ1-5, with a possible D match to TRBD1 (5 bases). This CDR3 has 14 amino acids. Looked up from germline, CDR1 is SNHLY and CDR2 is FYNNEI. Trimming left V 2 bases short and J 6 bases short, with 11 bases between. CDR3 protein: CASSEIRVGQPQHF. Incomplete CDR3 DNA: TGTGCCAGCAGTGAAATCAGGGTTGGTCAGCCC. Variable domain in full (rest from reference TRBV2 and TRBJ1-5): EPEVTQTPSHQVTQMGQEVILRCVPISNHLYFYWYRQILGQKVEFLVSFYNNEISEKSEIFDDQFSVERPDGSNFTLKIRSTKLEDSAMYFCASSEIRVGQPQHFGDGTRLSIL.

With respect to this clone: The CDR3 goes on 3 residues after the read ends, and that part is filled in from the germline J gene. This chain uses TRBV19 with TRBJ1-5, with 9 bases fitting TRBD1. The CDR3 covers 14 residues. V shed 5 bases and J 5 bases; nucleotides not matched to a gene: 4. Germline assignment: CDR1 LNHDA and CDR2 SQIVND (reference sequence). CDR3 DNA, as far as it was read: TGTGCCAGTAGTGGGGGACAGGGTTATCAGCCC. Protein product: CASSGGQGYQP. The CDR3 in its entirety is CASSGGQGYQPQHF.

The CDR3 here is CASSGTDWNTEAFF. The covered CDR3 bases are TGTGCCAGCAGCGGAACGGACTGGAACACTGAA. J is TRBJ1-1 and V is TRBV2, with no clear D. The read comes to an end 3 residues before the CDR3 does, leaving the germline J gene to fill in the end. This CDR3 comprises 14 residues. Germline V gives CDR1 SNHLY, CDR2 FYNNEI. V lost 6 bases to trimming and J lost 1 base, with 12 bases between them. The full variable domain, with the rest looked up from reference TRBV2 and TRBJ1-1, is EPEVTQTPSHQVTQMGQEVILRCVPISNHLYFYWYRQILGQKVEFLVSFYNNEISEKSEIFDDQFSVERPDGSNFTLKIRSTKLEDSAMYFCASSGTDWNTEAFFGQGTRLTVV.

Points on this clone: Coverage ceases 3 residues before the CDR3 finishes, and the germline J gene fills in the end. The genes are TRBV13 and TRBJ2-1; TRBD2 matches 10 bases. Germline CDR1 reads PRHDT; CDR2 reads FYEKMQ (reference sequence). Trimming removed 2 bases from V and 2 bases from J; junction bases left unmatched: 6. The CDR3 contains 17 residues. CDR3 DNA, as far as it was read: TGTGCCAGCAGCTTAAGGCCTAGCGGGAGAGCCTACAATGAG. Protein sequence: CASSLRPSGRAYNE. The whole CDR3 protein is CASSLRPSGRAYNEQFF.

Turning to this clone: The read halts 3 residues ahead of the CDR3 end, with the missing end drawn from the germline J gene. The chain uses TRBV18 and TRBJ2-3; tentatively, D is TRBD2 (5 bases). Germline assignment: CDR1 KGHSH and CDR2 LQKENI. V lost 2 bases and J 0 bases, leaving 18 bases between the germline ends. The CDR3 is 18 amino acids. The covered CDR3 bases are TGTGCCAGCTCACCAGCCGCCGGGCGGGCGATTAGCACAGATACG. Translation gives CASSPAAGRAISTDT. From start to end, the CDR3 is CASSPAAGRAISTDTQYF.

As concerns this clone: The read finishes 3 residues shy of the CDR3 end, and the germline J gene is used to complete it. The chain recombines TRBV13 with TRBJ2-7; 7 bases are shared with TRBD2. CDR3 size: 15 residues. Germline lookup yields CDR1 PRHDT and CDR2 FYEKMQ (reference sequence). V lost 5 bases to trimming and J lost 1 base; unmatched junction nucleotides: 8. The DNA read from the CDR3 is TGTGCCAGCAGCGGCCACTCTAGCGGATCCTACGAG. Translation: CASSGHSSGSYE. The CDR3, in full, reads CASSGHSSGSYEQYF.

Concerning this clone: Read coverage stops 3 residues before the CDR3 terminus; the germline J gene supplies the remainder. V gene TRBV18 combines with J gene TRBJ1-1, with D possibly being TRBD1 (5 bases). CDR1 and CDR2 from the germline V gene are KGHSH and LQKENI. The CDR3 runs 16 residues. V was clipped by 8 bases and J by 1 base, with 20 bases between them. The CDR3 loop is CASPPPGSPTNTEAFF. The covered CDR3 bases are TGTGCCAGCCCCCCTCCAGGGTCACCCACGAACACTGAA.

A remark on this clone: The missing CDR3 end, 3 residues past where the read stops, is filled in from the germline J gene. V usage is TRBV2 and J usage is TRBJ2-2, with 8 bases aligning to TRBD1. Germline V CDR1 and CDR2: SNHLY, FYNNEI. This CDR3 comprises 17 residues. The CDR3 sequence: CASRGTTGGSYNSPLFF. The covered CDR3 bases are TGTGCCAGCAGGGGGACAACAGGGGGTTCTTATAATTCACCG.

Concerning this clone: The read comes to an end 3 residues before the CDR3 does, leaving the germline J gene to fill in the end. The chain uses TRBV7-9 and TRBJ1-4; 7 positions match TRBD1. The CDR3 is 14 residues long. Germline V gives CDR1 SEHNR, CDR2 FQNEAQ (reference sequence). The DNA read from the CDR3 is TGTGCCAGCAGCCCGCGACAGGGCCATACGGGA. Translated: CASSPRQGHTG. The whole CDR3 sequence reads CASSPRQGHTGLFF. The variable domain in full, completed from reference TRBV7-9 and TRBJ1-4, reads DTGVSQNPRHKITKRGQNVTFRCDPISEHNRLYWYRQTLGQGPEFLTYFQNEAQLEKSRLLSDRFSAERPKGSFSTLEIQRTEQGDSAMYLCASSPRQGHTGLFFGSGTQLSVL.

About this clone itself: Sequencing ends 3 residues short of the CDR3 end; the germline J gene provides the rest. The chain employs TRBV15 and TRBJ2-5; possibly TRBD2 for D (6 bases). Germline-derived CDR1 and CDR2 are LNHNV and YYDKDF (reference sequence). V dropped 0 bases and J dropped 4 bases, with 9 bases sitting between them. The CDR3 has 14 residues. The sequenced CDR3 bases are TGTGCCACCAGCAGAGATCTAGCGACAGAGACC. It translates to CATSRDLATET. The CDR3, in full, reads CATSRDLATETQYF.

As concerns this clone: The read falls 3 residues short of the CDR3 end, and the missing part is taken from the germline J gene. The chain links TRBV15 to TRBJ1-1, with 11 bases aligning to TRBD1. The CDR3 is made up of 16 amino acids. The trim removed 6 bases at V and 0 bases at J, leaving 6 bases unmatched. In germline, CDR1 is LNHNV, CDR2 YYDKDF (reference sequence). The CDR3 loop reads CATRPGQGVMNTEAFF. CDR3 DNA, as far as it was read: TGTGCCACCAGACCGGGACAGGGGGTCATGAACACTGAA. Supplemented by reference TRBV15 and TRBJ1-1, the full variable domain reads DAMVIQNPRYQVTQFGKPVTLSCSQTLNHNVMYWYQQKSSQAPKLLFHYYDKDFNNEADTPDNFQSRRPNTSFCFLDIRSPGLGDTAMYLCATRPGQGVMNTEAFFGQGTRLTVV.

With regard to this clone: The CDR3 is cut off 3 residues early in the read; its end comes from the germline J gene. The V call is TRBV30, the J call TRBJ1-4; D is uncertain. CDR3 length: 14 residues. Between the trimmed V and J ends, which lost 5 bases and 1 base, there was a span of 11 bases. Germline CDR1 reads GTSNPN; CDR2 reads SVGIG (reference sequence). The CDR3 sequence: CAWGPGLTNEKLFF. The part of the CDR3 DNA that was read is TGTGCCTGGGGCCCAGGTTTAACTAATGAAAAA.

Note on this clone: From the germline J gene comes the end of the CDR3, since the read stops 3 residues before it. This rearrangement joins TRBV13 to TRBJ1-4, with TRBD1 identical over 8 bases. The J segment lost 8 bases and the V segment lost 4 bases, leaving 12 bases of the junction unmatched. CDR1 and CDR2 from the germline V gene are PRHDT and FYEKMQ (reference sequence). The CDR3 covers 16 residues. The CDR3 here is CASSSPEDRVMEKLFF. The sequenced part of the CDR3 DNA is TGTGCCAGCAGCTCACCTGAGGACAGGGTTATGGAAAAA.

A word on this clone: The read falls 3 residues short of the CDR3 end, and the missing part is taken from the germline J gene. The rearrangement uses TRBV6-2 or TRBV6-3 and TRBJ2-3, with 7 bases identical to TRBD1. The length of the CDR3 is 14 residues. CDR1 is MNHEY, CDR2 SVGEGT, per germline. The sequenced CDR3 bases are TGTGCCAGCAGTGCGACAGGGTTAAGGGTGACG. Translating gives CASSATGLRVT. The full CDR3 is CASSATGLRVTQYF.

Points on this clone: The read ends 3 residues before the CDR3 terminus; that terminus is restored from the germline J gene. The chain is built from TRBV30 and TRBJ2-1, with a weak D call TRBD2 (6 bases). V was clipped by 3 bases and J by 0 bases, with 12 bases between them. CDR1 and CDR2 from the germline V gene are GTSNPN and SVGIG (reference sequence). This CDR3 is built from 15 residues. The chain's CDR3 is CAWSRDLSSYNEQFF. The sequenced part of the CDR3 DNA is TGTGCCTGGAGCCGGGACTTGAGCTCCTACAATGAG.

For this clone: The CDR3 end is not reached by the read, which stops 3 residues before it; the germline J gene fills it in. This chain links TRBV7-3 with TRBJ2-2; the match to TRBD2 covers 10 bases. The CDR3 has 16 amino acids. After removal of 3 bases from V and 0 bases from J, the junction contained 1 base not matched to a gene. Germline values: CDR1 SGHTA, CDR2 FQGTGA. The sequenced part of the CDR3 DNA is TGTGCCAGCAGCTTTAGCGGGGGGACGAACACCGGGGAG. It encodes CASSFSGGTNTGE. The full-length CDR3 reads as CASSFSGGTNTGELFF.

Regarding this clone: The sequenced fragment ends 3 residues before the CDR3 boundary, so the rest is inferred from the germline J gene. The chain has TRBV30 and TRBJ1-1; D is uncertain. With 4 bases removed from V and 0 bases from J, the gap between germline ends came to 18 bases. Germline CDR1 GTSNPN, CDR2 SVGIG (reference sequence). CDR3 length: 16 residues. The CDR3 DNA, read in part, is TGTGCCTGGATGGCCGCCTCGGGGAGGATGAACACTGAA. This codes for CAWMAASGRMNTE. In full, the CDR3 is CAWMAASGRMNTEAFF.

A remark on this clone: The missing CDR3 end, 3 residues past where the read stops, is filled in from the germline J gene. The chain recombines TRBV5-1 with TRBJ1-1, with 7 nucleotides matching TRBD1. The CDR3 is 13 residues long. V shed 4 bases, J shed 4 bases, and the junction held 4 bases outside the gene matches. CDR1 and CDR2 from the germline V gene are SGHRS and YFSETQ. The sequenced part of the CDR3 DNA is TGCGCCAGCAGCCATACAGGGGCCACTGAA. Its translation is CASSHTGATE. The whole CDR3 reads CASSHTGATEAFF.

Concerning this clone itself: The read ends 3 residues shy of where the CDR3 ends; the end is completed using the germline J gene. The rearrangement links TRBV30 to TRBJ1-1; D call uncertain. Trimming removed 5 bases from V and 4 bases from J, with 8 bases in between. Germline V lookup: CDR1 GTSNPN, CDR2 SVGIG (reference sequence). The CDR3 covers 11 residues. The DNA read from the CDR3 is TGTGCCTGGGCGGCCCGCACTGAA. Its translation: CAWAARTE. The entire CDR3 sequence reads CAWAARTEAFF.

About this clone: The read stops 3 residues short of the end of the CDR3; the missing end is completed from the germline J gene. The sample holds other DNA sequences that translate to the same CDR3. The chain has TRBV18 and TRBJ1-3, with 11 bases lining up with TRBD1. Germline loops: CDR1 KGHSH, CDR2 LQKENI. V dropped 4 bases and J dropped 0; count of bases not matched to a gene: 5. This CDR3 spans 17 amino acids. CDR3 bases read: TGTGCCAGCTCACGGACAGGGGGCCTGTACTCTGGAAACACC. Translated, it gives CASSRTGGLYSGNT. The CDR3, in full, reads CASSRTGGLYSGNTIYF.

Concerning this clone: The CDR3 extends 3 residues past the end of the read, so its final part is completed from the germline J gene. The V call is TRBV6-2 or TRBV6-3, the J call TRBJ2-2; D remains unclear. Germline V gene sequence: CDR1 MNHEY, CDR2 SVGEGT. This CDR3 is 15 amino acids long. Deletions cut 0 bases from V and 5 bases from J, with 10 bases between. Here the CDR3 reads CASSYSRTITGELFF. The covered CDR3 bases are TGTGCCAGCAGTTACTCGCGAACTATAACCGGGGAG.